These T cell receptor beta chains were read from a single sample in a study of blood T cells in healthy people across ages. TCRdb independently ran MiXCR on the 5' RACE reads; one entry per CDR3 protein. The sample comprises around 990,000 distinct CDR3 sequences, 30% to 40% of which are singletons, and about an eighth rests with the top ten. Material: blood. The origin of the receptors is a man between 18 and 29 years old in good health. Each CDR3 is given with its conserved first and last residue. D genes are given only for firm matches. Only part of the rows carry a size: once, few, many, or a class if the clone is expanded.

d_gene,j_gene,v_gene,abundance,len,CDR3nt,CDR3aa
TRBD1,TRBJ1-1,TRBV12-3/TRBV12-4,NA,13,TGTGCCAGCAGCCACAGGGGGAGCACTGAAGCTTTCTTT,CASSHRGSTEAFF
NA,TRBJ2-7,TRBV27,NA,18,TGTGCCAGCAGTCCCCCGAGGAGGGGGGGGCCCTTTCGCTACGAGCAGTACTTC,CASSPPRRGGPFRYEQYF
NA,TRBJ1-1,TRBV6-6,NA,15,TGTGCCAGCAAGCCGCAAGAAATTGGGGCCACTGAAGCTTTCTTT,CASKPQEIGATEAFF
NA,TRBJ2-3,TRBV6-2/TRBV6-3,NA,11,TGTGCCGTTGAGCGGTTTGGTACGCAGTATTTT,CAVERFGTQYF
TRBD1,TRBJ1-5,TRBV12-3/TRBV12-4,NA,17,TGTGCCAGCAGTTTTGGGACAGGGGGCCCTCTAGCCCAGCCCCAGCATTTT,CASSFGTGGPLAQPQHF
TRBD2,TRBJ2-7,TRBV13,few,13,TGTGCCAGCAGCTTGCGGGGGGCCTCCGAGCAGTACTTC,CASSLRGASEQYF
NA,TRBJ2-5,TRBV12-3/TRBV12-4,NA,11,TGTGCCAGCAGGGGATGGGAGACCCAGTACTTC,CASRGWETQYF
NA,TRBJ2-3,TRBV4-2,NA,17,TGTGCCAGCAGCCAAGAGCCCAATGGCAGGCGCACAGATACGCAGTATTTT,CASSQEPNGRRTDTQYF
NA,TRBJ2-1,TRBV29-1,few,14,TGCAGCGCGGGGGACCCTCAAGGCGACAATGAGCAGTTCTTC,CSAGDPQGDNEQFF
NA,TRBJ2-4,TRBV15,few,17,TGTGCCACCAGCAGAGATATCGTCCTGGGGCCCAAAAACATTCAGTACTTC,CATSRDIVLGPKNIQYF
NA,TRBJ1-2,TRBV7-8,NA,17,TGTGCCAGCAGCCTAAAGGGCAGTTGGATCACTAACTATGGCTACACCTTC,CASSLKGSWITNYGYTF
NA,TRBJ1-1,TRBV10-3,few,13,TGTGCCATCGGACGGGAGGGAAACACTGAAGCTTTCTTT,CAIGREGNTEAFF
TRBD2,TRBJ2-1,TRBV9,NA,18,TGTGCCAGCAGCCCAAAGACTAGCGGGGGGATCTCCTACAATGAGCAGTTCTTC,CASSPKTSGGISYNEQFF
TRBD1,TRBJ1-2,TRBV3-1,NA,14,TGTGCCAGCAGCCCGGACAGGGACCTCTATGGCTACACCTTC,CASSPDRDLYGYTF
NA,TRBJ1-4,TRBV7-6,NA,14,TGTGCCAGCAGCCCCGGGCCGTCAGTCGGAAAACTGTTTTTT,CASSPGPSVGKLFF
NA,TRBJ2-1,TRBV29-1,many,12,TGCAGCGGACAGCCCGCTTACAATGAGCAGTTCTTC,CSGQPAYNEQFF